This T cell receptor beta chain was obtained from a study of graft-versus-host responses after intestinal transplantation. Study in general: Induction using anti-thymocyte globulin, followed by tacrolimus and steroids for approximately three years, was given to all recipients. Findings of the study overall: Detection of GvH clones occurred in recipient marrow, and some had their first appearance in ileum or blood. There was an association between peak levels of circulating GvH clones and early post-transplant HvG declines.

The CDR3 is made up of 15 amino acids. Germline CDR1 and CDR2: SEHNR and FQNEAQ (reference sequence). The V and J ends lost 0 bases and 6 bases respectively, with 13 bases between them. Produced via immunoSEQ multiplex PCR; TCRdb's table is partial and in-frame only. The sample records 6,600 or so clones, roughly a quarter being singletons. Responders that carried the CFSE label, 200,000 of them, were plated with 200,000 irradiated, violet-dye-labeled stimulator cells. Responder CD3+CD4+ and CD3+CD8+ cells that were proliferating and CFSE-low were sorted after the reaction. The chain uses TRBV7-9 and TRBJ2-3; D is unresolved. The receptor was derived from a human patient who was an organ donor for intestinal transplantation. The material was alloreactive CD8+ T cells from a mixed lymphocyte reaction culture, obtained before transplantation. Sample subset: CFSE-low proliferating T cells sorted from approximately six-day pre-transplant mixed lymphocyte reaction (GvH or HvG direction). The CDR3, as DNA: TGTGCCAGCAGCTTAGCGGCAAGGATGGCCGATACGCAGTATTTT. Amino acids: CASSLAARMADTQYF.